The clone carrying this T cell receptor beta chain showed up just once. Its specificity is unknown. The source of the sample is a study of CD8+CD57+ T cells in acquired aplastic anemia. About the research overall: Across the sorted CD4+ and CD8+ cells, DNA amounts averaged approximately 3.1 ug. Study results and limitations: Any difference that existed in CD8+ Simpson's diversity between patients and controls was not significant.

According to the study, genomic DNA was the template for TCR beta VDJ and CDR3 profiling. TCRdb re-called the reads through MiXCR, storing one row per CDR3 protein. This table has approximately 32,000 distinct CDR3 sequences, roughly three quarters appearing once. Trimming pared 3 bases from V and 3 bases from J, leaving 12 bases between. Germline CDR1 and CDR2: SNHLY and FYNNEI. The CDR3 is made up of 14 amino acids. The source of this sequence is a human donor in good health, serving as a control. Sequenced: sorted CD4+, CD8+, or CD8+CD57+ T cells (not recorded which) from PBMCs. The J gene is TRBJ2-7, the V gene TRBV2; the D gene is possibly TRBD1 (6 bases). The CDR3 region is CASSDGTLNYEQYF. For the CDR3, the DNA is TGTGCCAGCAGTGACGGGACACTAAACTACGAGCAGTACTTC.